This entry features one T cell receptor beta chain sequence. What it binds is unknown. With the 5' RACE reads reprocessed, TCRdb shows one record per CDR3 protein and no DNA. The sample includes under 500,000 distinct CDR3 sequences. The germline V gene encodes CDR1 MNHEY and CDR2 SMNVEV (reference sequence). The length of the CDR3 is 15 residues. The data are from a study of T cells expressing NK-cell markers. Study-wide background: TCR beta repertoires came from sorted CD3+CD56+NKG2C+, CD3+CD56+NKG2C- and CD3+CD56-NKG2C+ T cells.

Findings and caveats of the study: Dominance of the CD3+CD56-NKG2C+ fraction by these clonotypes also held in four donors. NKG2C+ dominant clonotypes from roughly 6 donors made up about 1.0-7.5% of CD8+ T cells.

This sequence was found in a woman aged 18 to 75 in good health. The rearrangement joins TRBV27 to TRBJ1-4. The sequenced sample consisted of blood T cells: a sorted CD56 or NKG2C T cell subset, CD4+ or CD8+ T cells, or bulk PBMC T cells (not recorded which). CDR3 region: CASSLLMGRHEKLFF.